These 4 T cell receptor beta chains came from one sample sequenced in a study of blood T cell repertoires in COVID-19. Using immunoSEQ multiplex PCR, the repertoire was profiled, and TCRdb retains in-frame clones only, with some absent. The sample lists about 98,000 clones; approximately 89% were seen once. Material for sequencing was peripheral blood. The source of these receptors is a man between 45 and 60 years old with acute or convalescent COVID-19.

The rearrangement links TRBV7-3 to TRBJ1-1; D might be TRBD1 (5 bases). Germline V CDR1 and CDR2: SGHTA, FQGTGA. The CDR3 is 14 amino acids. The germline V and J ends were trimmed by 5 bases and 6 bases, with 16 bases remaining between them. CDR3 region: CASSPGDSVAEAFF. As DNA, the CDR3 is TGTGCCAGCAGCCCCGGAGACAGTGTAGCTGAAGCTTTCTTT.

The gene calls are TRBV12-5 and TRBJ2-2; 7 bases map to TRBD1. TRBJ1-4 matches the DNA end more closely, so the J call is doubtful. The CDR3 totals 15 residues. CDR1 and CDR2 (germline): LGHNT, FRNRAP. CDR3 sequence reads: CASGRGGVDRAKLFF. The CDR3 nucleotides are TGTGCTAGTGGTCGGGGGGGCGTCGACAGGGCAAAACTGTTTTTT.

The V call is TRBV11-3, the J call TRBJ1-3; D remains unclear. Germline V gene data show CDR1 as SGHNT and CDR2 as YENEEA. CDR3 length: 15 residues. Trimming shortened V by 5 bases and J by 1 base, and 12 bases separated the two germline ends. The CDR3 DNA sequence: TGTGCCAGCAGCAGCCCAGGAAAATCTGGAAACACCATATATTTT. Residues: CASSSPGKSGNTIYF.

The chain couples TRBV15 to TRBJ2-3; the match to TRBD2 covers 9 bases. Germline CDR1 and CDR2: LNHNV and YYDKDF (reference sequence). Unmatched junction bases numbered 8, after V lost 5 bases and J lost 5 bases. The CDR3 totals 15 residues. This CDR3 is CATSDLREGGDTQYF. The CDR3 region has the DNA TGTGCCACCAGCGACCTGCGGGAGGGGGGAGATACGCAGTATTTT.